What follows is one T cell receptor beta chain and its context. Its specificity is unknown. Then a second PCR, running about 6 to 12 cycles, was carried out with a sample-barcoded 5' primer and a J-beta primer mix. TCRdb re-called the 5' RACE reads through MiXCR, storing one row per CDR3 protein. This repertoire shows about 640,000 distinct CDR3 sequences, approximately 30% found once; its top ten account for approximately 14%. About 9.9 milliliters of peripheral blood were drawn from each donor. Per sample, extraction of total RNA gave at least 5 micrograms in every case. V dropped 5 bases and J dropped 4; count of bases not matched to a gene: 11. CDR1 SGHAT and CDR2 FQNNGV come from the germline V gene. The CDR3 runs to 16 residues. The data were obtained in a study of blood T cells in healthy people across ages. Findings and limits, study-wide: TCR beta diversity per million T cells fell roughly linearly with age.

The receptor was derived from an elderly woman in good health. This chain joins TRBV11-2 and TRBJ1-5; 7 bases agree with TRBD1. Sequenced material: blood. The CDR3, as DNA: TGTGCCAGCAGCAACCCCCCAGGGGGAGATAATCAGCCCCAGCATTTT. Its protein is CASSNPPGGDNQPQHF. Supplemented by reference TRBV11-2 and TRBJ1-5, the full variable domain reads EAGVAQSPRYKIIEKRQSVAFWCNPISGHATLYWYQQILGQGPKLLIQFQNNGVVDDSQLPKDRFSAERLKGVDSTLKIQPAKLEDSAVYLCASSNPPGGDNQPQHFGDGTRLSIL.